Each of the 24 T cell receptor beta chains below was sequenced from the same sample in a study of T cells in tuberculosis. The protocol was immunoSEQ multiplex PCR, while the TCRdb copy is restricted to in-frame clones and leaves out a portion. The sample consists of tens of thousands of clones, just over 90% of them appearing once. The time point was: new active TB diagnosis, blood taken before or within 7 days of starting treatment. This specimen consisted of PBMCs, obtained at tuberculosis diagnosis. The receptors here all came from an adult with tuberculosis. Some clones in this sample may be carry-over from other donors' samples.

Comments on this clone: Different DNA sequences within this sample yield the same CDR3. This CDR3 is CASSVGFLGGEQYF. The CDR3 bases are TGTGCCAGCAGTGTGGGATTTCTTGGAGGCGAGCAGTACTTC. V gene TRBV27 combines with J gene TRBJ2-7; D is perhaps TRBD2 (5 bases). Germline lookup yields CDR1 MNHEY and CDR2 SMNVEV (reference sequence). The CDR3 extends over 14 amino acids. The V gene lost 5 bases and the J gene lost 6 bases, with 17 bases spanning the gap.

Note on this clone: The same CDR3 arises from other DNA sequences in this sample as well. The V call is TRBV5-1, the J call TRBJ2-2; D perhaps matches TRBD1 (5 bases). V gave up 0 bases and J gave up 4 bases, with 16 bases separating them. The CDR3 spans 17 residues. Germline assignment: CDR1 SGHRS and CDR2 YFSETQ. The CDR3 protein is CASSLVFDSYSTGELFF. In nucleotides, the CDR3 is TGCGCCAGCAGCTTGGTATTCGACAGCTACTCCACCGGGGAGCTGTTTTTT.

The chain links TRBV6-4 to TRBJ2-3; 10 nucleotides align to TRBD2. This CDR3 comprises 15 residues. Per the germline V gene, CDR1 is MRHNA and CDR2 is SNTAGT. J gave up 5 bases and V 3 bases, and 5 bases lay outside the gene matches. CDR3 residues: CASSESSGGIDTQYF. CDR3 nucleotides: TGTGCCAGCAGTGAATCTAGCGGGGGAATAGATACGCAGTATTTT.

The chain carries TRBV2 and TRBJ1-5; the match to TRBD1 covers 7 bases. From germline, CDR1 is SNHLY and CDR2 FYNNEI. The CDR3 sequence is 13 residues long. With V trimmed by 8 bases and J by 6 bases, 7 bases remained unmatched. CDR3 loop: CASRGTGVQPQHF. The CDR3 DNA reads TGTGCCAGCCGTGGAACAGGGGTTCAGCCCCAGCATTTT.

This clone was counted a few times. The chain has TRBV18 and TRBJ2-7, with D possibly matching TRBD2 (6 bases). The germline V gene has CDR1 KGHSH and CDR2 LQKENI. The CDR3 runs 12 residues. The germline V and J ends were trimmed by 11 bases and 3 bases, with 14 bases remaining between them. The CDR3 nucleotides are TGTGCCTCGGGGGAAAGGGTCTACGAGCAGTACTTC. Translation gives CASGERVYEQYF. Combining the CDR3 with reference TRBV18 and TRBJ2-7 gives the whole variable domain NAGVMQNPRHLVRRRGQEARLRCSPMKGHSHVYWYRQLPEEGLKFMVYLQKENIIDESGMPKERFSAEFPKEGPSILRIQQVVRGDSAAYFCASGERVYEQYFGPGTRLTVT.

The chain recombines TRBV19 with TRBJ1-2; D uncertain. Germline V gene data show CDR1 as LNHDA and CDR2 as SQIVND (reference sequence). V lost 0 bases and J lost 6, with 14 bases in between. CDR3 size: 15 residues. In nucleotides, the CDR3 is TGTGCCAGTAGTATAGATCTCGCCGGGTTTGATGGCTACACCTTC. It is translated as CASSIDLAGFDGYTF. Full variable domain (remainder filled in from reference TRBV19 and TRBJ1-2): DGGITQSPKYLFRKEGQNVTLSCEQNLNHDAMYWYRQDPGQGLRLIYYSQIVNDFQKGDIAEGYSVSREKKESFPLTVTSAQKNPTAFYLCASSIDLAGFDGYTFGSGTRLTVV.

This clone was seen a single time. Additional DNA sequences in this sample encode the identical CDR3. The chain is built from TRBV15 and TRBJ1-5; 8 positions agree with TRBD1. After removal of 1 base from V and 3 bases from J, the junction contained 2 bases not matched to a gene. The germline gives CDR1 LNHNV, CDR2 YYDKDF (reference sequence). This CDR3 is built from 15 residues. CDR3 residues: CATSRGQGPNQPQHF. The CDR3 nucleotides are TGTGCCACCAGCAGAGGACAGGGGCCCAATCAGCCCCAGCATTTT.

The chain is built from TRBV5-1 and TRBJ1-2; a weak D match, TRBD1 (5 bases). Germline assignment: CDR1 SGHRS and CDR2 YFSETQ. The V gene lost 0 bases and the J gene lost 6 bases, with 9 bases spanning the gap. The CDR3 is 13 amino acids. The CDR3 DNA follows: TGCGCCAGCAGCTTGGGACAGTCCAATGGCTACACCTTC. As protein: CASSLGQSNGYTF.

The rearrangement uses TRBV5-8 and TRBJ1-1; no clear D gene. The V and J ends lost 5 bases and 1 base respectively, with 9 bases between them. The CDR3 has 13 amino acids. Germline V lookup: CDR1 SGHTS, CDR2 YDEGEE. CDR3 nucleotides: TGTGCCAGCAGTGTTGGAGGGAACACTGAAGCTTTCTTT. Its translation: CASSVGGNTEAFF.

In nucleotides, the CDR3 is TGTGCCAGCAGCTTATGGGGAGGGCGCACGACCGGAAACACCATATATTTT. Protein product: CASSLWGGRTTGNTIYF. The chain couples TRBV7-6 to TRBJ1-3; D is unclear. The germline V gene has CDR1 SGHVS and CDR2 FNYEAQ. The CDR3 is 17 residues long. V lost 2 bases and J 4 bases, leaving 18 bases between the germline ends.

The V call is TRBV5-1, the J call TRBJ2-7; D is ambiguous. With 0 bases removed from V and 3 bases from J, the gap between germline ends came to 10 bases. The CDR3 length is 14 residues. From germline, CDR1 is SGHRS and CDR2 YFSETQ. CDR3 bases: TGCGCCAGCAGCTTGGCCTCTCAGGTCTACGAGCAGTACTTC. Its translation is CASSLASQVYEQYF. Complete variable domain (other parts from reference TRBV5-1 and TRBJ2-7): KAGVTQTPRYLIKTRGQQVTLSCSPISGHRSVSWYQQTPGQGLQFLFEYFSETQRNKGNFPGRFSGRQFSNSRSEMNVSTLELGDSALYLCASSLASQVYEQYFGPGTRLTVT.

This chain connects TRBV11-2 to TRBJ1-1; D not resolved. The CDR3 covers 13 residues. The germline V gene encodes CDR1 SGHAT and CDR2 FQNNGV. Trimming took off 4 bases at V and 5 bases at J, with 11 bases between the two ends. The CDR3 spells CASSSQRGTEAFF. The CDR3 DNA reads as TGTGCCAGCAGCTCCCAGAGAGGGACTGAAGCTTTCTTT.

This chain links TRBV5-8 with TRBJ2-2, with TRBD1 matching 10 bases. Germline values: CDR1 SGHTS, CDR2 YDEGEE. Unmatched junction bases numbered 4, after V lost 3 bases and J lost 5 bases. The CDR3 covers 15 residues. CDR3 DNA sequence: TGTGCCAGCAGCTGGGACAGGGGAAGAACCGGGGAGCTGTTTTTT. This sequence encodes CASSWDRGRTGELFF.

The V call is TRBV5-5, the J call TRBJ2-7; the D gene is possibly TRBD2 (5 bases). Trimming took off 0 bases at V and 4 bases at J, with 11 bases between the two ends. The CDR3 loop spans 14 amino acids. CDR1 and CDR2 from the germline V gene are SGHKS and YYEKEE (reference sequence). The CDR3: CASSLVVGDYEQYF. The CDR3 bases are TGTGCCAGCAGCTTGGTGGTCGGGGATTACGAGCAGTACTTC.

V usage is TRBV7-9 and J usage is TRBJ2-7, with 8 bases lining up with TRBD1. Unmatched junction bases numbered 6, after V lost 5 bases and J lost 6 bases. Germline values: CDR1 SEHNR, CDR2 FQNEAQ (reference sequence). CDR3 length equals 13 residues. The CDR3 protein is CASSIQGVLEQYF. The CDR3 bases are TGTGCCAGCAGCATACAGGGGGTGCTCGAGCAGTACTTC. The full variable domain, its missing parts supplied by reference TRBV7-9 and TRBJ2-7, is DTGVSQNPRHKITKRGQNVTFRCDPISEHNRLYWYRQTLGQGPEFLTYFQNEAQLEKSRLLSDRFSAERPKGSFSTLEIQRTEQGDSAMYLCASSIQGVLEQYFGPGTRLTVT.

V gene TRBV19 combines with J gene TRBJ2-2; TRBD1 aligns across 7 bases. The CDR3 length is 14 residues. Per the germline V gene, CDR1 is LNHDA and CDR2 is SQIVND (reference sequence). With 4 bases clipped from V and 5 bases from J, the junction kept 4 bases outside the gene matches. CDR3 sequence: CASSRAGGTGELFF. The CDR3 nucleotides read TGTGCCAGTAGTAGGGCAGGGGGAACCGGGGAGCTGTTTTTT.

V and J are TRBV27 and TRBJ1-6; 10 bases are a match to TRBD1. With 6 bases clipped from V and 9 bases from J, the junction kept 8 bases outside the gene matches. CDR3 size: 15 residues. The germline gives CDR1 MNHEY, CDR2 SMNVEV (reference sequence). The CDR3 loop is CASRKGTGVISPLHF. The CDR3 bases are TGTGCCAGCAGGAAAGGGACAGGGGTTATTTCACCCCTCCACTTT.

The chain's CDR3 is CASSLEQGFVYEQYF. CDR3 nucleotides: TGCGCCAGCAGCTTGGAACAGGGATTTGTGTACGAGCAGTACTTC. The V call is TRBV5-1, the J call TRBJ2-7; D may be TRBD1 (6 bases). Trimming stripped 0 bases from V and 4 bases from J, with 14 bases between. The CDR3 runs to 15 residues. Germline CDR1 reads SGHRS; CDR2 reads YFSETQ.

The rearrangement links TRBV19 to TRBJ1-1, with a tentative D call TRBD1 (6 bases). The length of the CDR3 is 13 residues. Trimming stripped 5 bases from V and 3 bases from J, with 10 bases between. The germline V gene has CDR1 LNHDA and CDR2 SQIVND (reference sequence). CDR3 DNA: TGTGCCAGTAGTCCTACAGGGTACACTGAAGCTTTCTTT. It encodes CASSPTGYTEAFF.

The chain couples TRBV30 to TRBJ2-3, with TRBD1 identical over 10 bases. CDR1 and CDR2 (germline): GTSNPN, SVGIG (reference sequence). The CDR3 extends over 15 amino acids. V lost 4 bases and J lost 4; bases outside the gene matches: 8. This chain's CDR3 is CAWKRQGARADTQYF. CDR3 coding DNA: TGTGCCTGGAAACGACAGGGGGCCAGGGCAGATACGCAGTATTTT.

This chain uses TRBV6-9 with TRBJ2-5, with TRBD2 identical over 7 bases. Near its end, the DNA agrees better with TRBJ2-7, so the J call may be wrong. Germline CDR1 is MNHGY and CDR2 is SVAAGI. This CDR3 is 15 amino acids long. The CDR3 sequence: CASSYVLGGIHEQYF. DNA for the CDR3: TGTGCCAGCAGTTATGTTCTGGGGGGGATCCACGAGCAGTACTTC.

V usage is TRBV11-3 and J usage is TRBJ1-6; no definite D call. Trimming removed 5 bases at V and 0 bases at J, with 5 bases between. The germline gives CDR1 SGHNT, CDR2 YENEEA. The CDR3 runs to 14 residues. CDR3 region: CASSTSSYNSPLHF. The CDR3 DNA reads TGTGCCAGCAGCACGAGCTCCTATAATTCACCCCTCCACTTT.

This chain connects TRBV6-1 to TRBJ2-7; tentatively, D is TRBD1 (5 bases). Between the trimmed V and J ends, which lost 3 bases and 1 base, there was a span of 13 bases. Germline V gives CDR1 MNHNS, CDR2 SASEGT. The CDR3 has 15 residues. The CDR3 region is CASSDGRVISYEQYF. The CDR3 DNA reads TGTGCCAGCAGTGATGGCAGGGTGATATCCTACGAGCAGTACTTC.

CDR3 region: CASSVAPSVAGINNEQFF. The CDR3 nucleotides read TGTGCCAGCAGCGTAGCTCCCTCGGTAGCGGGGATCAACAATGAGCAGTTCTTC. This rearrangement joins TRBV9 to TRBJ2-1; 8 nucleotides match TRBD2. Germline V gene lookup returns CDR1 SGDLS and CDR2 YYNGEE. The CDR3 runs to 18 residues. V lost 0 bases, J lost 5 bases, and 13 bases stayed unmatched. Looking up the rest from reference TRBV9 and TRBJ2-1 gives the full variable domain: DSGVTQTPKHLITATGQRVTLRCSPRSGDLSVYWYQQSLDQGLQFLIQYYNGEERAKGNILERFSAQQFPDLHSELNLSSLELGDSALYFCASSVAPSVAGINNEQFFGPGTRLTVL.